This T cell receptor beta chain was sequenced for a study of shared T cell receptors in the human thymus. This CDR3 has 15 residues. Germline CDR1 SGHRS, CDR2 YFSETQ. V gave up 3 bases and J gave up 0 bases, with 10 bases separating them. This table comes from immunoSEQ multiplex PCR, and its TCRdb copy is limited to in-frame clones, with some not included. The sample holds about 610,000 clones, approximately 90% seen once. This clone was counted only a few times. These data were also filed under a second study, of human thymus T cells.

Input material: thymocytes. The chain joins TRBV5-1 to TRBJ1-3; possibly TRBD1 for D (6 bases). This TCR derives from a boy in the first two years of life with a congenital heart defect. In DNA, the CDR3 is TGCGCCAGCAGCTCCACAGGGTTCTCTGGAAACACCATATATTTT. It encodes CASSSTGFSGNTIYF.